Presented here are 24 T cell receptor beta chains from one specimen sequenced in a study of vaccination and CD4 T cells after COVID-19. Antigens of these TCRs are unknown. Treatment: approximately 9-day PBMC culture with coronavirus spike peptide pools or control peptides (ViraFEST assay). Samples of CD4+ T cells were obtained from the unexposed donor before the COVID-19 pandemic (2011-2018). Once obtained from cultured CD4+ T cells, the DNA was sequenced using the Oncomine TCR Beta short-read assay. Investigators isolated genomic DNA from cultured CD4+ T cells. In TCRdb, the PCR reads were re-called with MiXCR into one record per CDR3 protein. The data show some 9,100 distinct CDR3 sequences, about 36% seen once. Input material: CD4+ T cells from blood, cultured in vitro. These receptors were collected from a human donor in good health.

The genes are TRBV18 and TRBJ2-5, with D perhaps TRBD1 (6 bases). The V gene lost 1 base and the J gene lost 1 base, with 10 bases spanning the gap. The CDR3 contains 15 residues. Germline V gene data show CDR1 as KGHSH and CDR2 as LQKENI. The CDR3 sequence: CASSPQGGPQETQYF. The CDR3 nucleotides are TGTGCCAGCTCACCACAAGGGGGTCCCCAAGAGACCCAGTACTTC.

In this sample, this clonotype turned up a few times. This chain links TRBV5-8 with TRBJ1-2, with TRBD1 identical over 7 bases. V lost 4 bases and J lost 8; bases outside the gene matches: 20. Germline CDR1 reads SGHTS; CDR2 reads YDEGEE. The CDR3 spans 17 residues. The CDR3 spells CASSPPNPRQGVSGYTF. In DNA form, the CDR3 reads TGTGCCAGCAGCCCGCCGAATCCGCGGCAGGGGGTAAGCGGCTACACCTTC.

The DNA of the CDR3 is TGCAGTGTGGTAACTGCTGATGAGCAGTTCTTC. It specifies CSVVTADEQFF. The V call is TRBV20-1, the J call TRBJ2-1; D uncertain. CDR1 and CDR2 (germline): DFQATT, SNEGSKA (reference sequence). The CDR3 runs 11 residues. Between the trimmed V and J ends, which lost 7 bases and 8 bases, there was a span of 12 bases.

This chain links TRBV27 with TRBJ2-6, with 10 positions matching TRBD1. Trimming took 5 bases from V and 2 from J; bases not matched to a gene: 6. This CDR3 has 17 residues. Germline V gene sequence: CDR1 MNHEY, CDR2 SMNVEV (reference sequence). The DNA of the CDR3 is TGTGCCAGCAGTCCTGGGACAGGGGTGCCTGGGGCCAACGTCCTGACTTTC. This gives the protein CASSPGTGVPGANVLTF.

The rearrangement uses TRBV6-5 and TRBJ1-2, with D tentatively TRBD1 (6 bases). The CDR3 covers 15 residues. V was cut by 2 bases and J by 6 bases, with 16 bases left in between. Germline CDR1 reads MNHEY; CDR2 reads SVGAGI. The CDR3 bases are TGTGCCAGCAGTTACCTCTCCCACTACAGGGATGGCTACACCTTC. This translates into CASSYLSHYRDGYTF.

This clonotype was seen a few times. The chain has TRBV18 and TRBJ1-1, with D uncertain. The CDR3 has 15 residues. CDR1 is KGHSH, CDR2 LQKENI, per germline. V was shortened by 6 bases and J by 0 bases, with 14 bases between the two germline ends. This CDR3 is CASSPSTPMNTEAFF. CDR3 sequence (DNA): TGTGCCAGCTCCCCTTCCACGCCTATGAACACTGAAGCTTTCTTT.

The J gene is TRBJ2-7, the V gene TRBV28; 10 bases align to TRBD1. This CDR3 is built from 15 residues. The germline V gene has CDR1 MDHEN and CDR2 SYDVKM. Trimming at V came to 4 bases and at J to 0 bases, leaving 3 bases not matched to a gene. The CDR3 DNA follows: TGTGCCAGCAGTTCCTGGACAGGGGGCTCCTACGAGCAGTACTTC. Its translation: CASSSWTGGSYEQYF.

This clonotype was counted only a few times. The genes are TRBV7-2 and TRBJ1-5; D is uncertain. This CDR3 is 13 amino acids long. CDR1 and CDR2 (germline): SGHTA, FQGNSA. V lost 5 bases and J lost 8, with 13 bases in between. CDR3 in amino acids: CASSLGLVEPQHF. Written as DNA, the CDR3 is TGTGCCAGCAGCCTCGGCCTGGTTGAGCCCCAGCATTTT.

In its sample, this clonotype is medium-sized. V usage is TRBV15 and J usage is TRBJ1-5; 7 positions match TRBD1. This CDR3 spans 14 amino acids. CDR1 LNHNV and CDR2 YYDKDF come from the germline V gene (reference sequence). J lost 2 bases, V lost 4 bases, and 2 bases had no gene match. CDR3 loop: CATSTGGGNQPQHF. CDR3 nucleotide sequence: TGTGCCACCAGCACAGGGGGGGGCAATCAGCCCCAGCATTTT. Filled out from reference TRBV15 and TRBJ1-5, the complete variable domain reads DAMVIQNPRYQVTQFGKPVTLSCSQTLNHNVMYWYQQKSSQAPKLLFHYYDKDFNNEADTPDNFQSRRPNTSFCFLDIRSPGLGDTAMYLCATSTGGGNQPQHFGDGTRLSIL.

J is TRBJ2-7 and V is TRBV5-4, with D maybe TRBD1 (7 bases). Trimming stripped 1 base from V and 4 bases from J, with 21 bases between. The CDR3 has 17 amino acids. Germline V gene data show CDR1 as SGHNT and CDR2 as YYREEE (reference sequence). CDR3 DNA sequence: TGTGCCAGCAGCTTGATCGGTCGGCAGGGGGGAAGTTACGAGCAGTACTTC. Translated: CASSLIGRQGGSYEQYF.

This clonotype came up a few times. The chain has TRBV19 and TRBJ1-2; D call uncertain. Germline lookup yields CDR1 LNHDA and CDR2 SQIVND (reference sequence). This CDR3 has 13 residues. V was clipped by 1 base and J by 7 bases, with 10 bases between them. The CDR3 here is CASSIAEVGGYTF. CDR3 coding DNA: TGTGCCAGTAGTATAGCGGAGGTCGGTGGCTACACCTTC.

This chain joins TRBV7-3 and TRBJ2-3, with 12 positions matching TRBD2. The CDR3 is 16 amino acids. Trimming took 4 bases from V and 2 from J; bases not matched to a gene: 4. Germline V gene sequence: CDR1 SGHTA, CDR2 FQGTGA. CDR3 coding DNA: TGTGCCAGCAGCTCCGGGACTAGCGGGTACACAGATACGCAGTATTTT. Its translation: CASSSGTSGYTDTQYF.

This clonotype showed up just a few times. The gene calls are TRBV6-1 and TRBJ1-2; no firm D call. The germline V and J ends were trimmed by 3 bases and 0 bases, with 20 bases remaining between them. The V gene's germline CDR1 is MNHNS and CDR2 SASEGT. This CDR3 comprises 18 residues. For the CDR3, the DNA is TGTGCCAGCAGTGATCCCCGGGCAGATACTTACCCTAACTATGGCTACACCTTC. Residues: CASSDPRADTYPNYGYTF.

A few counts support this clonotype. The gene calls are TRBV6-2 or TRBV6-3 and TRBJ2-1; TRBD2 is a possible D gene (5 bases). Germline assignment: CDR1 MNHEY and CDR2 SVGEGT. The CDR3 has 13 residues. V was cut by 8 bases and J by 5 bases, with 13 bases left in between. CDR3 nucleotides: TGTGCCAGCTCGAGGACGGGAAACAATGAGCAGTTCTTC. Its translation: CASSRTGNNEQFF.

Here the CDR3 reads CASSVSGRDTDTQYF. The CDR3 DNA follows: TGTGCCAGCAGCGTCAGCGGGAGAGACACAGATACGCAGTATTTT. The chain links TRBV7-6 to TRBJ2-3, with 8 bases identical to TRBD2. The germline CDR1 and CDR2 sequences are SGHVS and FNYEAQ. Unmatched junction bases numbered 6, after V lost 5 bases and J lost 2 bases. This CDR3 comprises 15 residues. The variable domain in full, with the rest retrieved from reference TRBV7-6 and TRBJ2-3, is GAGVSQSPRYKVTKRGQDVALRCDPISGHVSLYWYRQALGQGPEFLTYFNYEAQQDKSGLPNDRFSAERPEGSISTLTIQRTEQRDSAMYRCASSVSGRDTDTQYFGPGTRLTVL.

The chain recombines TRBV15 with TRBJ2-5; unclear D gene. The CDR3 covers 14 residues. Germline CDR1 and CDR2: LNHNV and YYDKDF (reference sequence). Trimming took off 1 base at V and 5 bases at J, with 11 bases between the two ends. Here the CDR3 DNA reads TGTGCCACCAGCAGAGCAAGGCGGAGTGAGACCCAGTACTTC. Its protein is CATSRARRSETQYF.

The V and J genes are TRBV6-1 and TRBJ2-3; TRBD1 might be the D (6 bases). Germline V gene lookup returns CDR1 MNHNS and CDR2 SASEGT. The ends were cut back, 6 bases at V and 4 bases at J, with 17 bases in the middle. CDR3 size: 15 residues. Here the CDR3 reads CASRDTGMGADTQYF. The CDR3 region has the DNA TGTGCCAGCAGAGACACAGGGATGGGGGCAGATACGCAGTATTTT.

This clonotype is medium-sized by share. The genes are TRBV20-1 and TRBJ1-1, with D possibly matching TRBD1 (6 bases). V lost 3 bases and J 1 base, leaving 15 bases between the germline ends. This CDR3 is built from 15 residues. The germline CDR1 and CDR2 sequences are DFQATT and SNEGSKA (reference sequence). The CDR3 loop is CSARRGRRENTEAFF. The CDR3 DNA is TGCAGTGCTAGGAGGGGGAGGCGGGAGAACACTGAAGCTTTCTTT.

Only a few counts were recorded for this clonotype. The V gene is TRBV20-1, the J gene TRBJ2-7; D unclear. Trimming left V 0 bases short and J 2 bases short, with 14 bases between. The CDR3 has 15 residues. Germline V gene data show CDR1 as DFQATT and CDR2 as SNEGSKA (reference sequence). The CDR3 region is CSARDTSASAYEQYF. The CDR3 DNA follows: TGCAGTGCTAGAGATACCAGTGCTAGTGCCTACGAGCAGTACTTC.

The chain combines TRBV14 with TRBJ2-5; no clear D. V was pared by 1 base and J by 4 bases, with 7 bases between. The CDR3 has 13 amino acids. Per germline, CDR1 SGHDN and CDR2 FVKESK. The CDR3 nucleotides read TGTGCCAGCAGCCAAGGGCTGGGAGAGACCCAGTACTTC. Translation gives CASSQGLGETQYF.

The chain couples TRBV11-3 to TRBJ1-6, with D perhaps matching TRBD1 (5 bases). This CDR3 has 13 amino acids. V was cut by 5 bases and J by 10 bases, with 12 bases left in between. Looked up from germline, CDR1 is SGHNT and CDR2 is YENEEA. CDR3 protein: CASSATGGSPLHF. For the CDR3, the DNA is TGTGCCAGCAGCGCAACCGGGGGGTCACCCCTCCACTTT.

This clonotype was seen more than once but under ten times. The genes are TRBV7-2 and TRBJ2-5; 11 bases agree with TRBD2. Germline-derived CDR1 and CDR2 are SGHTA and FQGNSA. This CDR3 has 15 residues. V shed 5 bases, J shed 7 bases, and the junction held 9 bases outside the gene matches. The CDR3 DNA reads TGTGCCAGCAGCAATGGACTAGCGGGTGGTTGGACCCAGTACTTC. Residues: CASSNGLAGGWTQYF.

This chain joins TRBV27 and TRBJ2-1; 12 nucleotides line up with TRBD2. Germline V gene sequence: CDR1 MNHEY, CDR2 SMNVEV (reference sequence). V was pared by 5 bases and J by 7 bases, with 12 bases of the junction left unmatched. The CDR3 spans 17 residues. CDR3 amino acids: CASSLLTSGRGMNEQFF. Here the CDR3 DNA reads TGTGCCAGCAGTCTCCTGACTAGCGGGAGAGGAATGAATGAGCAGTTCTTC.

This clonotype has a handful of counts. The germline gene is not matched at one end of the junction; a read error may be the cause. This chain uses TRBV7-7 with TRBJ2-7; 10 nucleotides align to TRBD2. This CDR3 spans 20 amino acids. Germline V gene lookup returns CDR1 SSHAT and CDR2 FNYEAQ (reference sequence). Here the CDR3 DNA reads TGTGCTAGCAGCTTGAGCGCCGGCGGACTAGCGGATCCGGGGTCCTACGAGCAGTACTTC. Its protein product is CASSLSAGGLADPGSYEQYF.